Here is one T cell receptor beta chain with its context. The record originates from a study of cytomegalovirus exposure and HLA in healthy donors. The PCR had 60 Vbeta and 13 Jbeta primers. This table comes from immunoSEQ multiplex PCR, and its TCRdb copy is limited to in-frame clones, with some not included. The data show some 99,000 clones, roughly three quarters seen once. The CDR3 sequence is 18 residues long. V gave up 7 bases and J gave up 0 bases; unmatched junction bases: 16. From germline, CDR1 is SGHVS and CDR2 FQNEAQ. Healthy donors of bone marrow made up the group. The clonotype was recovered from a female donor in good health and CMV-seronegative. The sample was PBMCs. The chain combines TRBV7-8 with TRBJ1-1; 8 bases map to TRBD1. In DNA, the CDR3 is TGTGCCAGCAACCTCCATCCGGCAGGGGGCGGGATGAACACTGAAGCTTTCTTT. Translation gives CASNLHPAGGGMNTEAFF.